Here is one T cell receptor (beta chain) with its context. The source of the sample is a study of blood T cell repertoires in COVID-19. Sequenced by immunoSEQ multiplex PCR; TCRdb stores in-frame clones only, minus some. Altogether about 340,000 clones are present, 91% being singletons, with the ten largest covering less than 3.5%. V gave up 4 bases and J gave up 2 bases; unmatched junction bases: 3. CDR3 length equals 14 residues. CDR1 and CDR2 (germline): SGDLS, YYNGEE. This clonotype was obtained from a young woman who had recovered from COVID-19. The chain joins TRBV9 to TRBJ2-5, with 9 nucleotides matching TRBD1. The sequenced sample consisted of peripheral blood. In DNA form, the CDR3 reads TGTGCCAGCAGCCCAGGACAGGGGCAAGAGACCCAGTACTTC. Translation: CASSPGQGQETQYF. The full variable domain, rest sourced from reference TRBV9 and TRBJ2-5, is DSGVTQTPKHLITATGQRVTLRCSPRSGDLSVYWYQQSLDQGLQFLIQYYNGEERAKGNILERFSAQQFPDLHSELNLSSLELGDSALYFCASSPGQGQETQYFGPGTRLLVL.